This is a list of T cell receptor beta chains from one sample in a study of OX40 agonist ivuxolimab in advanced cancers. TCRdb keeps only in-frame clones here, not all; method: immunoSEQ multiplex PCR. The data contain approximately 84,000 clones, approximately 86% of them seen just once; the ten biggest clones take up about 2%. Sequenced here: CD4+ or CD8+ T cells sorted from blood, sampled in a trial of the OX40 agonist ivuxolimab. These receptors came from an adult with an advanced solid tumor such as melanoma, head and neck, liver or kidney cancer. The CDR3 runs from the conserved cysteine through the conserved F or W. The D gene is left open where the match is weak. Clone size is stated in some rows and not others, as once, few, many or a class when expanded.

-,-,TRBV10-3,TRBJ2-1,TGTGCCATCAGTGAGTGGACCGGGACCACTACACACAATGAGCAGTTCTTC,CAISEWTGTTTHNEQFF
-,-,TRBV5-4,TRBJ1-2,TGTGCCAGCAGCTTGGACAGGGCGAGGAGCTACACCTTC,CASSLDRARSYTF
-,-,TRBV30,TRBJ1-6,TGTGCCTGGAGCCGGAGAAGGGGAAATACTTCACCCCTCCACTTT,CAWSRRRGNTSPLHF
few,-,TRBV2,TRBJ1-5,TGTGCCAGCAGTGAACGTCAGGGGTGGGATCAGCCCCAGCATTTT,CASSERQGWDQPQHF
-,-,TRBV29-1,TRBJ1-1,TGCAGCGTTGACACGAACACTGAAGCTTTCTTT,CSVDTNTEAFF
-,-,TRBV7-2,TRBJ2-2,TGTGCCAGCAGCTTATCGGCTAGGTCGAACACCGGGGAGCTGTTTTTT,CASSLSARSNTGELFF
-,TRBD1,TRBV6-1,TRBJ1-3,TGTGCCAGCAGTGAGGGGACAGGGGTCAACACCATATATTTT,CASSEGTGVNTIYF
-,-,TRBV10-1,TRBJ2-3,TGCGCCAGCAGTGAGAATCCATCAGATACGCAGTATTTT,CASSENPSDTQYF
-,TRBD1,TRBV5-8,TRBJ2-5,TGTGCCAGCAGCCGGGACAGCCTAGAGACCCAGTACTTC,CASSRDSLETQYF
-,-,TRBV7-8,TRBJ1-4,TGTGCCAGCAGCCCCAGTTATGGGAGAGAAAAACTGTTTTTT,CASSPSYGREKLFF
-,-,TRBV19,TRBJ1-3,TGTGCCAGTAGTATCGTCCTGGCCAGGGTCTCTGGAAACACCATATATTTT,CASSIVLARVSGNTIYF
-,-,TRBV30,TRBJ2-2,TGTGCCTGGAGTGCACAGGGTACCGGGGAGCTGTTTTTT,CAWSAQGTGELFF
-,-,TRBV7-4,TRBJ1-3,TGTGCCAGCAGCTTCCTCCGCAGACAGGCCCCCTCTGGAAACACCATATATTTT,CASSFLRRQAPSGNTIYF
-,-,TRBV21-1,TRBJ1-4,TGTGCCAGCAACCCAGCAAAAGATTTTTCGGAACCTCGGCAAAATGTTAATGAAAAACTGTTTTTT,CASNPAKDFSEPRQNVNEKLFF
-,TRBD1,TRBV5-1,TRBJ2-5,TGCGCCAGCAAAAGGACAGGGGAGGAGACCCAGTACTTC,CASKRTGEETQYF
-,TRBD2,TRBV11-3,TRBJ2-3,TGTGCCAGCAGCTTAAATAGCGGGGGGGGTACAGATACGCAGTATTTT,CASSLNSGGGTDTQYF
once,TRBD1,TRBV7-2,TRBJ2-5,TGTGCCAGCAGCTCGGACAGGGCGGCGGAGCAGTACTTC,CASSSDRAAEQYF
-,TRBD1,TRBV6-5,TRBJ1-2,TGTGCCAGCAGTTACCGGGACAGGGCCTATGGCTACACCTTC,CASSYRDRAYGYTF
-,-,TRBV15,TRBJ2-1,TGTGCCACCAGCAGAGAAGGGCAGGGGTATGAGCAGTTCTTC,CATSREGQGYEQFF
once,-,TRBV2,TRBJ2-4,TGTGCCAGCAGTGAAACCAGGGCTAGGGGCGAAAACATTCAGTACTTC,CASSETRARGENIQYF
-,-,TRBV5-1,TRBJ2-5,TGCGCCAGCAGCCCACTCAAGGTCGCCGAGATCCAGTACTTC,CASSPLKVAEIQYF
-,-,TRBV7-3,TRBJ1-2,TGTGCCAGCAGCTTAAACGGCAGGGTTTCTTCTGGCTACACCTTC,CASSLNGRVSSGYTF
-,TRBD1,TRBV6-1,TRBJ1-5,TGTGCCAGCAGGAGTCTGACAGGGGGTCAACAGCCCCAGCATTTT,CASRSLTGGQQPQHF
-,TRBD2,TRBV9,TRBJ2-5,TGTGCCAGCAGCGTAGGGCCCGGGAGCGGGGGTACCACAGAGACCCAGTACTTC,CASSVGPGSGGTTETQYF
-,-,TRBV6-7,TRBJ2-6,TGTGCCAGCAGTTACTCGAAACAAGAGGATCTCTCTGGGGCCAACGTCCTGACTTTC,CASSYSKQEDLSGANVLTF
-,-,TRBV28,TRBJ2-3,TGTGCCAGCAGTTTCCCGGCCCAGGGCGGCACAGATACGCAGTATTTT,CASSFPAQGGTDTQYF
-,-,TRBV5-8,TRBJ1-5,TGTGCCAGCAGCTCGCAAGTCAGTAGCAATCAGCCCCAGCATTTT,CASSSQVSSNQPQHF